Following are 19 T cell receptor beta chains from one sample sequenced in a study of T cells in Graves' hyperthyroidism and ophthalmopathy (dated by TCRdb to between 2017 and 2020). The receptor library was made with multiplex PCR. Reads for this sample came from an Illumina HiSeq 2000. The TCR beta CDR3 regions were amplified from the RNA transcripts. For the first round of RT-PCR on the TCR CDR3, the HTBI primer set was used together with the Qiagen OneStep RT-PCR kit. The public reads were reprocessed in TCRdb via fastp at Q25 and MiXCR, keeping in-frame beta chains. Rows with one shared CDR3 protein collapse into an entry with the most common genes and DNA. For this sample there are 660,000 or so distinct CDR3 sequences; around 21% appear just once. The top ten clones comprise about 34% of the sample. Sequenced input: blood. Receptor source: a man in his thirties or forties with Graves' ophthalmopathy.

This clonotype was observed many times. V and J are TRBV18 and TRBJ1-1; 7 bases are a match to TRBD1. CDR3 length: 15 residues. The germline V gene has CDR1 KGHSH and CDR2 LQKENI. V was clipped by 1 base and J by 1 base; unmatched bases: 3. The CDR3 sequence is CASSPQEGANTEAFF. The CDR3 DNA follows: TGTGCCAGCTCACCACAAGAGGGGGCGAACACTGAAGCTTTCTTT.

The chain employs TRBV7-9 and TRBJ1-1; a possible D gene is TRBD1 (6 bases). Trimming stripped 5 bases from V and 4 bases from J, with 14 bases between. This CDR3 contains 14 residues. Germline CDR1 and CDR2: SEHNR and FQNEAQ (reference sequence). For the CDR3, the DNA is TGTGCCAGCAGCCTTAGACAGGAGGGCACTGAAGCTTTCTTT. Translating gives CASSLRQEGTEAFF.

This clonotype was picked up a small number of times. The rearrangement links TRBV24-1 to TRBJ1-5, with 8 bases that match TRBD1. CDR1 and CDR2 from the germline V gene are KGHDR and SFDVKD. There are 15 residues in the CDR3. Trimming took 5 bases from V and 0 from J; bases not matched to a gene: 2. CDR3 in amino acids: CATSGDRGSNQPQHF. The CDR3 bases are TGTGCCACCAGTGGTGACAGGGGTAGCAATCAGCCCCAGCATTTT.

The table lists this clonotype with many counts. This sequence joins TRBV5-1 and TRBJ2-7, with no clear D. CDR1 is SGHRS, CDR2 YFSETQ, per germline. Trimming cost V 3 bases and J 3 bases, with 10 bases left between them. This CDR3 spans 13 amino acids. The CDR3 DNA is TGCGCCAGCAGCTCGGATGGCTTCTACGAGCAGTACTTC. This translates into CASSSDGFYEQYF. The whole variable domain, remainder taken from reference TRBV5-1 and TRBJ2-7, is KAGVTQTPRYLIKTRGQQVTLSCSPISGHRSVSWYQQTPGQGLQFLFEYFSETQRNKGNFPGRFSGRQFSNSRSEMNVSTLELGDSALYLCASSSDGFYEQYFGPGTRLTVT.

There are a few counts of this clonotype. The gene calls are TRBV28 and TRBJ1-2; 11 nucleotides agree with TRBD1. This CDR3 spans 17 amino acids. Germline loops: CDR1 MDHEN, CDR2 SYDVKM. The junction had 10 bases not matched to a gene; V was cut back by 5 bases and J by 2 bases. The CDR3 nucleotides are TGTGCCAGCAGTCCAGAGGACAGGGGGCGACCCAACTATGGCTACACCTTC. It is translated as CASSPEDRGRPNYGYTF.

This clonotype was picked up many times. V usage is TRBV20-1 and J usage is TRBJ2-3; 9 bases fit TRBD2. Germline values: CDR1 DFQATT, CDR2 SNEGSKA (reference sequence). The CDR3 runs to 15 residues. The V segment lost 4 bases and the J segment 3 bases; nucleotides outside the gene matches: 8. The CDR3 coding sequence is TGCAGTGCTATAGGAGCGGGAGGAGGTACAGATACGCAGTATTTT. Amino acids: CSAIGAGGGTDTQYF.

This clonotype has a count of ten or more. The chain uses TRBV7-8 and TRBJ2-1; no definite D call. The CDR3 consists of 11 residues. V gave up 5 bases and J gave up 7 bases, with 6 bases separating them. The germline V gene encodes CDR1 SGHVS and CDR2 FQNEAQ. The CDR3, as DNA: TGTGCCAGCAGCCTAATGAATGAGCAGTTCTTC. Its translation is CASSLMNEQFF.

Concerning this clonotype: A much larger clonotype is one base distant, so this may be a read error. V gene TRBV2 combines with J gene TRBJ2-3; TRBD2 matches 15 bases. Germline V gene lookup returns CDR1 SNHLY and CDR2 FYNNEI. The CDR3 contains 16 residues. Losses at the gene ends were 5 bases for V and 7 bases for J; bases not matched to a gene: 7. The CDR3 nucleotides are TGTGCCAGCAGTAGTCACGGGACTAGCGGGGGGAATACGCAGTATTTT. It specifies CASSSHGTSGGNTQYF. Based on the CDR3 plus reference TRBV2 and TRBJ2-3, the full variable domain is EPEVTQTPSHQVTQMGQEVILRCVPISNHLYFYWYRQILGQKVEFLVSFYNNEISEKSEIFDDQFSVERPDGSNFTLKIRSTKLEDSAMYFCASSSHGTSGGNTQYFGPGTRLTVL.

The rearrangement links TRBV6-1 to TRBJ2-7; 7 bases line up with TRBD2. Germline V gene lookup returns CDR1 MNHNS and CDR2 SASEGT. The CDR3 runs to 14 residues. V was pared by 4 bases and J by 7 bases, with 10 bases of the junction left unmatched. The CDR3 protein is CASSAAGVWDEQYF. CDR3 coding DNA: TGTGCCAGCAGTGCGGCGGGGGTCTGGGATGAGCAGTACTTC.

The DNA of the CDR3 is TGTGCCAGCAGTTTTCGGTACACTGAAGCTTTCTTT. This translates into CASSFRYTEAFF. The rearrangement uses TRBV28 and TRBJ1-1; no firm D call. This CDR3 contains 12 residues. The V gene's germline CDR1 is MDHEN and CDR2 SYDVKM. Deletions cut 3 bases from V and 3 bases from J, with 5 bases between. Combining the CDR3 with reference TRBV28 and TRBJ1-1 gives the whole variable domain DVKVTQSSRYLVKRTGEKVFLECVQDMDHENMFWYRQDPGLGLRLIYFSYDVKMKEKGDIPEGYSVSREKKERFSLILESASTNQTSMYLCASSFRYTEAFFGQGTRLTVV.

This clonotype has at least ten counts. CDR3 in amino acids: CASSESSGGIGTQYF. The CDR3 DNA sequence: TGTGCCAGCAGTGAGTCTAGCGGGGGAATCGGGACCCAGTACTTC. J is TRBJ2-5 and V is TRBV2; 10 positions match TRBD2. This CDR3 region has 15 residues. Germline CDR1 and CDR2: SNHLY and FYNNEI. Unmatched junction bases numbered 8, after V lost 3 bases and J lost 7 bases.

The chain is built from TRBV7-2 and TRBJ2-5; 13 bases match TRBD2. Trimming took 2 bases from V and 0 from J; bases not matched to a gene: 6. The CDR3 contains 18 residues. Germline lookup yields CDR1 SGHTA and CDR2 FQGNSA. CDR3 DNA sequence: TGTGCCAGCAGCTTATTGAGACTAGCGGGAGGTAACCAAGAGACCCAGTACTTC. This sequence encodes CASSLLRLAGGNQETQYF.

This clonotype has just a few counts. The chain uses TRBV19 and TRBJ1-1; D may be TRBD1 (5 bases). This CDR3 region has 17 residues. V was trimmed by 5 bases and J by 0 bases, leaving 19 bases between them. Germline CDR1 and CDR2: LNHDA and SQIVND (reference sequence). In nucleotides, the CDR3 is TGTGCCAGTAGTCTGAGGGGTCGGTCGACTTTGAACACTGAAGCTTTCTTT. Its protein product is CASSLRGRSTLNTEAFF.

This clonotype was counted ten times or more. The chain combines TRBV12-3 or TRBV12-4 with TRBJ2-3; D gene unclear. V lost 3 bases and J 6 bases, leaving 19 bases between the germline ends. This CDR3 is built from 16 residues. CDR3: CASSLFGGPPSDTQYF. CDR3 nucleotides: TGTGCCAGCAGTTTGTTCGGCGGTCCTCCCTCGGATACGCAGTATTTT.

This clonotype was picked up many times. The chain combines TRBV28 with TRBJ2-7; 7 bases are shared with TRBD1. This CDR3 spans 14 amino acids. J lost 9 bases, V lost 4 bases, and 12 bases had no gene match. Germline CDR1 is MDHEN and CDR2 is SYDVKM. Written as DNA, the CDR3 is TGTGCCAGCAGTTCGCCGGGACAGTCGATGGGGCAGTACTTC. It codes for CASSSPGQSMGQYF. The entire variable domain, with the rest obtained from reference TRBV28 and TRBJ2-7, is as follows: DVKVTQSSRYLVKRTGEKVFLECVQDMDHENMFWYRQDPGLGLRLIYFSYDVKMKEKGDIPEGYSVSREKKERFSLILESASTNQTSMYLCASSSPGQSMGQYFGPGTRLTVT.

The gene calls are TRBV11-2 and TRBJ1-2; 9 bases line up with TRBD1. V lost 4 bases and J lost 4; bases outside the gene matches: 7. The length of the CDR3 is 15 residues. Per germline, CDR1 SGHAT and CDR2 FQNNGV. As DNA, the CDR3 is TGTGCCAGCAGCTCGACCGGGACAGGGACCTATGGCTACACCTTC. This encodes CASSSTGTGTYGYTF.

In its sample, this clonotype was seen many times. This chain connects TRBV28 to TRBJ1-2, with unresolved D. The length of the CDR3 is 15 residues. The germline gives CDR1 MDHEN, CDR2 SYDVKM. The V and J ends lost 5 bases and 8 bases respectively, with 21 bases between them. The CDR3 region is CASSLAREGWEGYTF. The CDR3 DNA reads TGTGCCAGCAGTCTGGCTCGGGAGGGTTGGGAAGGCTACACCTTC.

This clonotype was observed a handful of times. The chain uses TRBV18 and TRBJ1-4, with a possible D match to TRBD1 (6 bases). CDR3 size: 14 residues. Germline V gene data show CDR1 as KGHSH and CDR2 as LQKENI. Deletions cut 5 bases from V and 1 base from J, with 8 bases between. The CDR3 region has the DNA TGTGCCAGCTCAAAACAGGGAACTAATGAAAAACTGTTTTTT. It translates to CASSKQGTNEKLFF.

The J gene is TRBJ2-3, the V gene TRBV24-1; possibly TRBD1 for D (5 bases). From germline, CDR1 is KGHDR and CDR2 SFDVKD. This CDR3 region has 16 residues. V gave up 0 bases and J gave up 4 bases, with 13 bases separating them. For the CDR3, the DNA is TGTGCCACCAGTGATTTGGCGGCAGGGATTCCAGATACGCAGTATTTT. Translating it yields CATSDLAAGIPDTQYF.